This is a list of T cell receptor beta chains from one sample in a study of blood T cell repertoires in COVID-19. The data were produced by immunoSEQ multiplex PCR, yet TCRdb's version contains in-frame clones alone and is incomplete. This table holds around 130,000 clones, 80% to 90% found once. The sample taken for sequencing was peripheral blood. The source is a woman in her 50s with acute or convalescent COVID-19. The CDR3 runs from the conserved cysteine through the conserved F or W. Fields, in order: clone size, CDR3 length, V gene, D gene, J gene, CDR3 DNA, CDR3 protein. The D gene is left open where the match is weak. Rows give clone size only sometimes, using once, few, many, or a class for an expanded clone.

size: -; length: 17; V: TRBV19; D: TRBD1; J: TRBJ1-2; DNA: TGTGCCAGTAACACCTTGGAGGGCAGGGGGATTTGGTATGGCTACACCTTC; CDR3: CASNTLEGRGIWYGYTF
size: -; length: 17; V: TRBV5-8; D: -; J: TRBJ1-6; DNA: TGTGCCAGCAGCTTGGCCAAGTCTTCAGGGATAGGGTCACCCCTCCACTTT; CDR3: CASSLAKSSGIGSPLHF
size: -; length: 13; V: TRBV25-1; D: TRBD1; J: TRBJ1-1; DNA: TGTGCCAGCAGCACAGGGGGAAGGACTGAAGCTTTCTTT; CDR3: CASSTGGRTEAFF
size: -; length: 15; V: TRBV19; D: -; J: TRBJ1-2; DNA: TGTGCCAGTAGTCCCCCAGGGATGGGGCTCTATGGCTACACCTTC; CDR3: CASSPPGMGLYGYTF
size: -; length: 14; V: TRBV5-5; D: TRBD1; J: TRBJ2-3; DNA: TGTGCCAGCAGCTTTGGGGACAGCAGAGATACGCAGTATTTT; CDR3: CASSFGDSRDTQYF
size: -; length: 15; V: TRBV5-1; D: -; J: TRBJ2-3; DNA: TGCGCCAGCAGCTTCAGGGCGGGGGCCCTCCTGCCGCAGTATTTT; CDR3: CASSFRAGALLPQYF
size: -; length: 14; V: TRBV6-5; D: TRBD1; J: TRBJ1-6; DNA: TGTGCCAGCAGCACCGGACAGGGTAATTCACCCCTCCACTTT; CDR3: CASSTGQGNSPLHF
size: -; length: 17; V: TRBV11-2; D: TRBD2; J: TRBJ2-2; DNA: TGTGCCAGCAGCTTAGATCCTGGCGGGGGGCCATCCGGGGAGCTGTTTTTT; CDR3: CASSLDPGGGPSGELFF
size: once; length: 14; V: TRBV30; D: -; J: TRBJ1-4; DNA: TGTGCCTGCCCTTTCGGGGAGGGTAATGAAAAACTGTTTTTT; CDR3: CACPFGEGNEKLFF
size: -; length: 14; V: TRBV5-8; D: TRBD1; J: TRBJ1-1; DNA: TGTGCCAGCAGCTTGTTGACAGGGGACACTGAAGCTTTCTTT; CDR3: CASSLLTGDTEAFF
size: -; length: 16; V: TRBV2; D: TRBD2; J: TRBJ2-1; DNA: TGTGCCAGCAGCGAGACGTCGCCTAGCGGGGGCAGTGAGCAGTTCTTC; CDR3: CASSETSPSGGSEQFF
size: -; length: 13; V: TRBV11-3; D: TRBD1; J: TRBJ2-3; DNA: TGTGCCAGCAGCTTAGATGGGACAGTTACGCAGTATTTT; CDR3: CASSLDGTVTQYF
size: -; length: 13; V: TRBV6-5; D: -; J: TRBJ1-2; DNA: TGTGCCAGCAGGCCCGGGAATCAGCTGGGCTACACCTTC; CDR3: CASRPGNQLGYTF
size: once; length: 15; V: TRBV5-8; D: -; J: TRBJ2-7; DNA: TGTGCCAGCAGCTTGGGGCTGATCGCGGAGAACGAGCAGTACTTC; CDR3: CASSLGLIAENEQYF